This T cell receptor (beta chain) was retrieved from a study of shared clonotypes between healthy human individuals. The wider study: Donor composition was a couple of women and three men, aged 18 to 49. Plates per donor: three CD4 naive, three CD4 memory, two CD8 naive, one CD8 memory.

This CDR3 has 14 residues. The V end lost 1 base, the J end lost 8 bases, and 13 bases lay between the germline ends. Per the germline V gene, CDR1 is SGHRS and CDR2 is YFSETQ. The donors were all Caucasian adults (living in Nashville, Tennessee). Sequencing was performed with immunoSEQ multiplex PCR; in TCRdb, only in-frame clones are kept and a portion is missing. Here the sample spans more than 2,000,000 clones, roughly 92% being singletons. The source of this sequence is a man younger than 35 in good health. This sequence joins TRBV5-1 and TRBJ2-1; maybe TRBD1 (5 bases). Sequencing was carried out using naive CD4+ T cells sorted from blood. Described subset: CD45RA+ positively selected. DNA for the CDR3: TGCGCCAGCAGCTTGATCCCAGGGCGCGATGAGCAGTTCTTC. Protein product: CASSLIPGRDEQFF.